These 10 T cell receptor beta chains were all obtained from the same sample, sequenced in a study of OX40 agonist ivuxolimab in advanced cancers. The method was immunoSEQ multiplex PCR; TCRdb's version includes in-frame clones alone and lacks a portion of them. The sample contains 20,000 to 30,000 clones, more than 80% of which appear only once. The sample consisted of CD4+ or CD8+ T cells sorted from blood, taken in a trial of the OX40 agonist ivuxolimab. These receptors were collected from an adult with an advanced solid tumor such as melanoma, head and neck, liver or kidney cancer.

The chain joins TRBV7-9 to TRBJ2-1, with TRBD1 identical over 7 bases. CDR1 and CDR2 from the germline V gene are SEHNR and FQNEAQ (reference sequence). V was clipped by 5 bases and J by 9 bases; unmatched bases: 4. This CDR3 is built from 12 residues. The CDR3 DNA reads as TGTGCCAGCAGCAAACAGGGGCTTGAGCAGTTCTTC. This translates into CASSKQGLEQFF.

The chain links TRBV5-6 to TRBJ1-1; maybe TRBD1 (5 bases). The CDR3 totals 15 residues. Trimming took 3 bases from V and 10 from J, leaving 22 bases between them. Germline lookup yields CDR1 SGHDT and CDR2 YYEEEE. The CDR3 is CASSSPGRNLRSAFF. DNA of the CDR3: TGTGCCAGCAGCTCCCCGGGACGTAACTTAAGATCAGCTTTCTTT.

The chain recombines TRBV29-1 with TRBJ2-7, with D maybe TRBD2 (5 bases). In germline, CDR1 is SQVTM, CDR2 ANQGSEA. The CDR3 is 13 amino acids. V shed 6 bases and J shed 5 bases, with 17 bases lying between them. CDR3 nucleotide sequence: TGCAGCGTCCTAGGACTCCCTGACAACGAGCAGTACTTC. Encoded protein: CSVLGLPDNEQYF.

V usage is TRBV7-9 and J usage is TRBJ1-2; a possible D gene is TRBD1 (5 bases). The germline CDR1 and CDR2 sequences are SEHNR and FQNEAQ (reference sequence). Trimming left V 3 bases short and J 3 bases short, with 11 bases between. The length of the CDR3 is 14 residues. The CDR3 DNA follows: TGTGCCAGCAGCTTCGGGACGGAATACTATGGCTACACCTTC. It translates to CASSFGTEYYGYTF.

This clone is termed medium-sized. V gene TRBV7-2 combines with J gene TRBJ1-1; 7 bases match TRBD1. Germline trimming cut 6 bases from V and 7 bases from J; bases unmatched to any gene: 14. CDR1 and CDR2 (germline): SGHTA, FQGNSA. The CDR3 is 15 residues long. Here the CDR3 reads CASSFLRDSIVEAFF. CDR3 DNA: TGTGCCAGCAGTTTCCTTCGGGACAGTATTGTTGAAGCTTTCTTT.

V usage is TRBV5-6 and J usage is TRBJ1-3, with 9 positions matching TRBD1. Germline CDR1 SGHDT, CDR2 YYEEEE. CDR3 length: 18 amino acids. V lost 4 bases to trimming and J lost 3 bases; unmatched junction nucleotides: 14. The DNA of the CDR3 is TGTGCCAGCAGCCCGAGGACAGGGGAAGAATGGTATGGAAACACCATATATTTT. It specifies CASSPRTGEEWYGNTIYF.

This clone has more than one count but fewer than ten. J is TRBJ1-2 and V is TRBV5-6; no clear D. Trimming took 4 bases from V and 9 from J, leaving 13 bases between them. The CDR3 extends over 12 amino acids. The germline CDR1 and CDR2 sequences are SGHDT and YYEEEE. In nucleotides, the CDR3 is TGTGCCAGCAGCGACGTCCTGAGACGCTACACCTTC. Its protein product is CASSDVLRRYTF.

The V gene is TRBV9, the J gene TRBJ2-3; 7 nucleotides agree with TRBD1. V trimming: 0 bases; J trimming: 5 bases; junction bases outside the gene matches: 6. This CDR3 spans 15 amino acids. The V gene's germline CDR1 is SGDLS and CDR2 YYNGEE. The CDR3 nucleotides are TGTGCCAGCAGCGTAGCCGACAGGGTACAAGATACGCAGTATTTT. It yields the protein CASSVADRVQDTQYF.

This chain uses TRBV28 with TRBJ2-7; tentatively, D is TRBD1 (5 bases). Trimming removed 3 bases at V and 2 bases at J, with 14 bases between. The V gene's germline CDR1 is MDHEN and CDR2 SYDVKM. This CDR3 region has 15 residues. CDR3 protein: CASSLVGQGAYEQYF. The CDR3, as DNA: TGTGCCAGCAGTTTGGTGGGCCAAGGGGCCTACGAGCAGTACTTC.

The chain recombines TRBV15 with TRBJ2-2, with D uncertain. The CDR3 length is 13 residues. V was cut by 5 bases and J by 4 bases, with 8 bases left in between. In germline, CDR1 is LNHNV, CDR2 YYDKDF (reference sequence). The CDR3 region is CATSQTTTGELFF. DNA for the CDR3: TGTGCCACCAGCCAAACCACCACCGGGGAGCTGTTTTTT.